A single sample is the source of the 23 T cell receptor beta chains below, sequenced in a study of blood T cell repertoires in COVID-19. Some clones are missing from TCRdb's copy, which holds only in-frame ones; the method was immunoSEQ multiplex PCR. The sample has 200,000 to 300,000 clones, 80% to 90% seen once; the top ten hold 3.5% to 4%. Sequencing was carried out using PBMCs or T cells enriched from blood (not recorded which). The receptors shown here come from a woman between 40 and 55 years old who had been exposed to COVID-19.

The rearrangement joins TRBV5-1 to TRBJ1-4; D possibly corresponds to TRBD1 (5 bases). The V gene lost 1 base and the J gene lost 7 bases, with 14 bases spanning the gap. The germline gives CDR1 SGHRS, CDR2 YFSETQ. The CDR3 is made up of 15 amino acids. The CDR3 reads CASSLQGRVGEKLFF. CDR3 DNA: TGCGCCAGCAGCTTGCAGGGCAGGGTTGGTGAAAAACTGTTTTTT.

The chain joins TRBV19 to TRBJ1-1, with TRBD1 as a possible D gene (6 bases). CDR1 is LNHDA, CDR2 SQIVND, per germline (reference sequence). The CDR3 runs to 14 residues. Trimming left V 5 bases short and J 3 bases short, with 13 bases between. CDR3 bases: TGTGCCAGTAGTTCTCAGGGGAAGGACACTGAAGCTTTCTTT. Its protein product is CASSSQGKDTEAFF.

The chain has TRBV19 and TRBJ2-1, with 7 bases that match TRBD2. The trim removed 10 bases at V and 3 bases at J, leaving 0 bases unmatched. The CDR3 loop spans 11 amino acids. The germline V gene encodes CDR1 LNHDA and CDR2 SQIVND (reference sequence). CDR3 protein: CATGGYNEQFF. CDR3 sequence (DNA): TGTGCCACGGGGGGCTACAATGAGCAGTTCTTC.

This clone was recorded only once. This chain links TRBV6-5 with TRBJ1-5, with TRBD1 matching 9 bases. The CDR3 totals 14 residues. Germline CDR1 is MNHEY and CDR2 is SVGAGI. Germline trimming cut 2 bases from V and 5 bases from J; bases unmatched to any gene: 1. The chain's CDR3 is CASSYRTGDQPQHF. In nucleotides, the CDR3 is TGTGCCAGCAGTTACCGGACAGGGGATCAGCCCCAGCATTTT.

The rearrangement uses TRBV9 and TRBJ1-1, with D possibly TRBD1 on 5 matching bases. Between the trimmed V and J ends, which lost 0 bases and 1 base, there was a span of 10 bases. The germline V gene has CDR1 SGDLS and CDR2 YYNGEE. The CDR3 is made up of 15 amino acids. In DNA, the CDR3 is TGTGCCAGCAGCGTAGGCGCAGGGTCGAACACTGAAGCTTTCTTT. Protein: CASSVGAGSNTEAFF. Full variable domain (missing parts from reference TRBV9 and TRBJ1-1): DSGVTQTPKHLITATGQRVTLRCSPRSGDLSVYWYQQSLDQGLQFLIQYYNGEERAKGNILERFSAQQFPDLHSELNLSSLELGDSALYFCASSVGAGSNTEAFFGQGTRLTVV.

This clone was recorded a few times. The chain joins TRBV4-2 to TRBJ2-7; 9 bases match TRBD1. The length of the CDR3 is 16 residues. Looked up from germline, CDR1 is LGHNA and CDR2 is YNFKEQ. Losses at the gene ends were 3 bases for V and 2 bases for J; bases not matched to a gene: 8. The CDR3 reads CASSHPGGDRAYEQYF. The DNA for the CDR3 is TGTGCCAGCAGCCATCCTGGGGGGGACAGGGCCTACGAGCAGTACTTC.

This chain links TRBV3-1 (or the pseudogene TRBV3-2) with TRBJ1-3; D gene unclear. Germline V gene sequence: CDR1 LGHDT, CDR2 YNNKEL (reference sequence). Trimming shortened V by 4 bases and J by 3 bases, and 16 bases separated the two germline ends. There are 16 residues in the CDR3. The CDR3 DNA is TGTGCCAGCAGCCCCCGAGAGAGGTCGAGTGGAAACACCATATATTTT. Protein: CASSPRERSSGNTIYF.

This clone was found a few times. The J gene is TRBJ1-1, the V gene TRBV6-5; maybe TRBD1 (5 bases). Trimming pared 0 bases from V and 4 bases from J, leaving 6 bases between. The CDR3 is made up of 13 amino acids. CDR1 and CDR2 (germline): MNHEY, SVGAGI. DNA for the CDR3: TGTGCCAGCAGTTACTCGGGGCCCACTGAAGCTTTCTTT. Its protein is CASSYSGPTEAFF.

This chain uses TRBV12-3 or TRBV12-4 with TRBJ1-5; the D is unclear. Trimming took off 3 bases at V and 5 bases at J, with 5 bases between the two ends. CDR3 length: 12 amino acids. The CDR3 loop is CASSFNDQPQHF. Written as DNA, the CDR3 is TGTGCCAGCAGTTTTAATGATCAGCCCCAGCATTTT.

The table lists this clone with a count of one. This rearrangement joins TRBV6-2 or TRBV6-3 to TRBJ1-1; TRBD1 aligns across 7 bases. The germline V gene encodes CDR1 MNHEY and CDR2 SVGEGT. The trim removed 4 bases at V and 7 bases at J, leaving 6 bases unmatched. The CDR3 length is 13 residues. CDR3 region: CASSLTGNIEAFF. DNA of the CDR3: TGTGCCAGCAGTTTGACAGGGAATATTGAAGCTTTCTTT.

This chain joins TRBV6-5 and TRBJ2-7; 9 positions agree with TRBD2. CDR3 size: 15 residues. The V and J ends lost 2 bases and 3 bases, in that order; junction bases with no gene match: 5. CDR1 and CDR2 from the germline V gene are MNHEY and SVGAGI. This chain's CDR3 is CASSYQTSGNYEQYF. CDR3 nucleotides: TGTGCCAGCAGTTACCAGACTAGCGGAAACTACGAGCAGTACTTC.

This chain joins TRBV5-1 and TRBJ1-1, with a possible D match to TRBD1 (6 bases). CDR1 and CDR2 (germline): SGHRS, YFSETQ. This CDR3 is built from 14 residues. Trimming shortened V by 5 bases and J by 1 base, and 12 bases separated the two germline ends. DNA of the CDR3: TGCGCCAGCAGTCGCACACAGGGGAACACTGAAGCTTTCTTT. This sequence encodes CASSRTQGNTEAFF. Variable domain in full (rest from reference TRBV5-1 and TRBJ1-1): KAGVTQTPRYLIKTRGQQVTLSCSPISGHRSVSWYQQTPGQGLQFLFEYFSETQRNKGNFPGRFSGRQFSNSRSEMNVSTLELGDSALYLCASSRTQGNTEAFFGQGTRLTVV.

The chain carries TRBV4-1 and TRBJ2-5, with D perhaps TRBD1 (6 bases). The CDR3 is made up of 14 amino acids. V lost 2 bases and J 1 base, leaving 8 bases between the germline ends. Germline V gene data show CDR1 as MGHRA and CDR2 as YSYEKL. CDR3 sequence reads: CASSQTGSQETQYF. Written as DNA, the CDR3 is TGCGCCAGCAGCCAAACAGGGTCCCAAGAGACCCAGTACTTC.

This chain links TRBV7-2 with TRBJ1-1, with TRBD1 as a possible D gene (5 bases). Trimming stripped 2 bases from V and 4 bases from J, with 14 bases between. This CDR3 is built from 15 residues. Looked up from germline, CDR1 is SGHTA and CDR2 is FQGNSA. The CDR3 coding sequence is TGTGCCAGCAGCTTAAGGCCCTCCCAGGGCACTGAAGCTTTCTTT. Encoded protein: CASSLRPSQGTEAFF.

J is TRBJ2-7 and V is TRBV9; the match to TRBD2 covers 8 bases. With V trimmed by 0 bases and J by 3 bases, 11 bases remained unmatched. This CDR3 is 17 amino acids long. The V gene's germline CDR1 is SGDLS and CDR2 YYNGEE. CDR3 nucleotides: TGTGCCAGCAGCGTAGCCCCCTTAGTAGCGGGGTACTACGAGCAGTACTTC. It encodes CASSVAPLVAGYYEQYF.

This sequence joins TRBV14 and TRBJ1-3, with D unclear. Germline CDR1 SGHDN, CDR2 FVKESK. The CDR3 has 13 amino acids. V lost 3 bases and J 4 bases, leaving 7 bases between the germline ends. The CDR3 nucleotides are TGTGCCAGCAGCCACTCGTTCGGAAACACCATATATTTT. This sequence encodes CASSHSFGNTIYF.

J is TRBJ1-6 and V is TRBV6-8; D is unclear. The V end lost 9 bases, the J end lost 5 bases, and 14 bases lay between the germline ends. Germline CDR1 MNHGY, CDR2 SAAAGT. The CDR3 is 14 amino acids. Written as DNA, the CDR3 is TGTGCCAGGTATCCGGGAGGAGATAATTCACCCCTCCACTTT. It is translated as CARYPGGDNSPLHF.

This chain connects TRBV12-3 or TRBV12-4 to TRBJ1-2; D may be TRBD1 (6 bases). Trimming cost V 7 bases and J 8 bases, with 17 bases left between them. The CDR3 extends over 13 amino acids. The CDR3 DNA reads TGTGCCAGCACTTGGGGACAATTCGACGGCTACACCTTC. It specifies CASTWGQFDGYTF.

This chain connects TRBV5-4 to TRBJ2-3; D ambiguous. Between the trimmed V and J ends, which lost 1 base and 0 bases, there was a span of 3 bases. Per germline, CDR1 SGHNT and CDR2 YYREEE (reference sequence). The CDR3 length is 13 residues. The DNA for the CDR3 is TGTGCCAGCAGCTTGTATAGCACAGATACGCAGTATTTT. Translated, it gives CASSLYSTDTQYF. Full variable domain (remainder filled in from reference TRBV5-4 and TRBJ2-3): ETGVTQSPTHLIKTRGQQVTLRCSSQSGHNTVSWYQQALGQGPQFIFQYYREEENGRGNFPPRFSGLQFPNYSSELNVNALELDDSALYLCASSLYSTDTQYFGPGTRLTVL.

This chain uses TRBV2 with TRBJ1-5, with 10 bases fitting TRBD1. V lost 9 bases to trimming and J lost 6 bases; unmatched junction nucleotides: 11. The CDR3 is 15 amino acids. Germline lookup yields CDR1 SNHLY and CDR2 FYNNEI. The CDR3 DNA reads TGTGCCAGTGGGGGGACAGGGGTATTTGGTCAGCCCCAGCATTTT. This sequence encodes CASGGTGVFGQPQHF.

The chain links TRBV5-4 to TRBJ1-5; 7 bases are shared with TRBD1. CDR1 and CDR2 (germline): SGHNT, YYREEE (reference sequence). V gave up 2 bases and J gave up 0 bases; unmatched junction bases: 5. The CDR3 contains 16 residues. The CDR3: CASSLTGTASNQPQHF. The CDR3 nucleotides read TGTGCCAGCAGCTTAACCGGGACAGCTAGCAATCAGCCCCAGCATTTT.

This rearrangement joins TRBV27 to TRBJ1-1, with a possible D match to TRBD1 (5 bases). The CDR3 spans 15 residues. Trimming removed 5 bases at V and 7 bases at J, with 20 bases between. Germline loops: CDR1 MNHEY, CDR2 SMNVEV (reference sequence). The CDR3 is CASSADKVGLFEAFF. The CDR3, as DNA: TGTGCCAGCAGTGCGGACAAGGTGGGCCTTTTTGAAGCTTTCTTT.

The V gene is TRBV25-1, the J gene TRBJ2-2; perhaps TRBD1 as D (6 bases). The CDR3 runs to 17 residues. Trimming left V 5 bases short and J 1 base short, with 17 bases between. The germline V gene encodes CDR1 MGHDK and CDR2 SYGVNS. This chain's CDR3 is CASSKMGDTLNTGELFF. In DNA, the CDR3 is TGTGCCAGCAGTAAAATGGGGGACACTTTGAACACCGGGGAGCTGTTTTTT.